Below, 18 T cell receptor beta chains from the same sample are listed, as sequenced in a study of shared clonotypes between healthy human individuals. Assay used: immunoSEQ multiplex PCR; TCRdb lists only in-frame clones, some missing. Among 2 million to 2.5 million clones listed, 95% were seen once. Sequencing was performed on naive CD4+ T cells sorted from blood. Subset specified: CD45RA+ positively selected. These TCRs come from a man aged 18 to 29 in good health.

Note on this clone: Other DNA sequences in the same sample also yield this CDR3. This chain links TRBV19 with TRBJ2-7; 7 bases align to TRBD1. CDR3 size: 13 residues. CDR1 and CDR2 (germline): LNHDA, SQIVND (reference sequence). With 2 bases clipped from V and 2 bases from J, the junction kept 0 bases outside the gene matches. The CDR3 is CASSIQGAYEQYF. The CDR3 coding sequence is TGTGCCAGTAGTATACAGGGGGCCTACGAGCAGTACTTC. Complete variable domain (other parts from reference TRBV19 and TRBJ2-7): DGGITQSPKYLFRKEGQNVTLSCEQNLNHDAMYWYRQDPGQGLRLIYYSQIVNDFQKGDIAEGYSVSREKKESFPLTVTSAQKNPTAFYLCASSIQGAYEQYFGPGTRLTVT.

The V gene is TRBV30, the J gene TRBJ1-4; the D is unclear. Germline CDR1 and CDR2: GTSNPN and SVGIG (reference sequence). This CDR3 has 13 amino acids. The V and J ends lost 3 bases and 7 bases respectively, with 12 bases between them. This CDR3 reads CAWSETLGEKLFF. CDR3 coding DNA: TGTGCCTGGAGCGAGACATTGGGTGAAAAACTGTTTTTT.

The gene calls are TRBV7-2 and TRBJ1-6, with D unclear. The CDR3 is made up of 14 amino acids. With 5 bases removed from V and 14 bases from J, the gap between germline ends came to 19 bases. Germline assignment: CDR1 SGHTA and CDR2 FQGNSA. CDR3 coding DNA: TGTGCCAGCAGCCCACTCATCACCGCGGGATCCCTCCACTTT. Protein sequence: CASSPLITAGSLHF.

V usage is TRBV18 and J usage is TRBJ1-6; 9 nucleotides match TRBD1. The CDR3 has 15 residues. V lost 6 bases and J lost 3; bases outside the gene matches: 3. Per the germline V gene, CDR1 is KGHSH and CDR2 is LQKENI. The CDR3 nucleotides are TGTGCCAGCTCGCTGGACAGGGGCTATAATTCACCCCTCCACTTT. Translating gives CASSLDRGYNSPLHF.

This clone was counted once. At the DNA level, this CDR3 is encoded by other sequences in the same sample as well. CDR3 bases: TGCGCCAGCAGCTTGGGGGGCGGACAAGAGACCCAGTACTTC. Its translation: CASSLGGGQETQYF. The chain carries TRBV5-1 and TRBJ2-5; D may be TRBD1 (5 bases). The CDR3 runs 14 residues. Germline V lookup: CDR1 SGHRS, CDR2 YFSETQ. With 0 bases removed from V and 2 bases from J, the gap between germline ends came to 8 bases.

The chain uses TRBV28 and TRBJ1-6, with D perhaps TRBD1 (6 bases). The CDR3 contains 15 residues. In germline, CDR1 is MDHEN, CDR2 SYDVKM. V was cut by 6 bases and J by 5 bases, with 14 bases left in between. CDR3 amino acids: CASSRAGANNSPLHF. CDR3 coding DNA: TGTGCCAGCAGCCGGGCGGGGGCAAATAATTCACCCCTCCACTTT.

V and J are TRBV5-7 and TRBJ2-1; 11 nucleotides match TRBD1. TRBV5-7 is an ORF; its function is uncertain. CDR3 length equals 15 residues. Trimming at V came to 7 bases and at J to 9 bases, leaving 12 bases not matched to a gene. CDR3 coding DNA: TGTGCCAGCCCAGGGGGGACAGGGGGTTGTAGTGAGCAGTTCTTC. Its translation is CASPGGTGGCSEQFF.

The V call is TRBV5-1, the J call TRBJ2-7, with D tentatively TRBD1 (6 bases). CDR1 is SGHRS, CDR2 YFSETQ, per germline. With 0 bases removed from V and 1 base from J, the gap between germline ends came to 11 bases. The CDR3 has 15 residues. The CDR3 spells CASSLGPGTSYEQYF. The DNA of the CDR3 is TGCGCCAGCAGCTTGGGACCCGGGACATCCTACGAGCAGTACTTC.

The V call is TRBV23-1, the J call TRBJ2-4; D might be TRBD2 (5 bases). TRBV23-1 is classed as an ORF, of uncertain function. The CDR3 totals 16 residues. Trimming pared 2 bases from V and 2 bases from J, leaving 13 bases between. The chain's CDR3 is CASSQKEDRTKNIQYF. The CDR3 coding sequence is TGCGCCAGCAGTCAAAAGGAGGACCGAACCAAAAACATTCAGTACTTC.

DNA for the CDR3: TGTGCCAGCAGCCTACCGGGACTAGGATCAACCGGGGAGCTGTTTTTT. This sequence encodes CASSLPGLGSTGELFF. V gene TRBV7-2 combines with J gene TRBJ2-2; TRBD2 aligns across 8 bases. Germline CDR1 reads SGHTA; CDR2 reads FQGNSA. CDR3 length equals 16 residues. With V trimmed by 5 bases and J by 5 bases, 10 bases remained unmatched.

CDR3 in amino acids: CASSYSTSGRIYGYTF. The CDR3 nucleotides are TGTGCCAGCAGTTACTCGACGTCAGGGAGGATCTATGGCTACACCTTC. The V and J genes are TRBV6-5 and TRBJ1-2, with D possibly matching TRBD1 (5 bases). Germline CDR1 reads MNHEY; CDR2 reads SVGAGI. Trimming removed 0 bases at V and 4 bases at J, with 15 bases between. The CDR3 has 16 residues.

This chain connects TRBV18 to TRBJ2-7, with 9 bases identical to TRBD1. Germline V gene lookup returns CDR1 KGHSH and CDR2 LQKENI. This CDR3 region has 14 residues. V was clipped by 5 bases and J by 2 bases; unmatched bases: 4. CDR3 residues: CASSEDRGAYEQYF. The CDR3 coding sequence is TGTGCCAGCTCAGAGGACAGGGGAGCCTACGAGCAGTACTTC.

Turning to this clone: The sample carries other DNA sequences with the same CDR3. The rearrangement links TRBV5-6 to TRBJ2-1; D gene uncertain. The CDR3 is 14 residues long. The V end was cut by 0 bases, the J end by 0 bases, with 4 bases between. Germline lookup yields CDR1 SGHDT and CDR2 YYEEEE. The CDR3 sequence is CASSLGSSYNEQFF. The CDR3 DNA follows: TGTGCCAGCAGCTTGGGCAGCTCCTACAATGAGCAGTTCTTC.

The genes are TRBV5-1 and TRBJ2-7; D might be TRBD1 (5 bases). The CDR3 has 15 amino acids. The ends were cut back, 1 base at V and 2 bases at J, with 13 bases in the middle. Per germline, CDR1 SGHRS and CDR2 YFSETQ. The CDR3 sequence is CASSLQGTVTYEQYF. The CDR3 coding sequence is TGCGCCAGCAGCTTGCAGGGTACCGTTACCTACGAGCAGTACTTC.

The chain combines TRBV19 with TRBJ1-2; D is possibly TRBD1 (5 bases). The germline V and J ends were trimmed by 5 bases and 7 bases, with 14 bases remaining between them. The germline V gene has CDR1 LNHDA and CDR2 SQIVND (reference sequence). The CDR3 runs to 13 residues. Here the CDR3 reads CASSSQVVGGYTF. CDR3 nucleotides: TGTGCCAGTAGTTCACAGGTGGTCGGTGGCTACACCTTC.

The rearrangement links TRBV7-2 to TRBJ2-7; D remains ambiguous. The V gene's germline CDR1 is SGHTA and CDR2 FQGNSA. This CDR3 is built from 14 residues. Trimming took 5 bases from V and 5 from J, leaving 16 bases between them. The CDR3 protein is CASSVGALSNEQYF. For the CDR3, the DNA is TGTGCCAGCAGCGTCGGAGCTCTGAGCAACGAGCAGTACTTC. The full variable domain, in which reference TRBV7-2 and TRBJ2-7 provide the parts outside the CDR3, is GAGVSQSPSNKVTEKGKDVELRCDPISGHTALYWYRQSLGQGLEFLIYFQGNSAPDKSGLPSDRFSAERTGGSVSTLTIQRTQQEDSAVYLCASSVGALSNEQYFGPGTRLTVT.

This clone was observed a single time. The genes are TRBV6-1 and TRBJ2-7; 11 bases are a match to TRBD2. This CDR3 has 13 amino acids. Looked up from germline, CDR1 is MNHNS and CDR2 is SASEGT. The CDR3 protein is CGIRLAGLGEQYF. In nucleotides, the CDR3 is TGTGGGATCAGACTAGCGGGGCTGGGGGAGCAGTACTTC.

This clone was recorded once. V usage is TRBV5-1 and J usage is TRBJ2-7; D might be TRBD1 (6 bases). V lost 4 bases, J lost 2 bases, and 13 bases lay in between. CDR1 is SGHRS and CDR2 is YFSETQ in the germline V gene. The CDR3 totals 14 residues. DNA for the CDR3: TGCGCCAGCAGCGTAGGGACAATTCCCTACGAGCAGTACTTC. Translation: CASSVGTIPYEQYF.